This note documents a single TCR beta chain sequence. The sample comes from a study of blood T cell repertoires in COVID-19. Study summary: Specimens from acute and convalescent COVID-19 originated in the United States, Italy and Spain. The cDNA or gDNA used as material had been derived from T cells, B-cell-depleted T cells, or PBMCs.

In the authors' methods: Amplification with reference gene primers provided the estimates of nucleated cell counts. The method was immunoSEQ multiplex PCR; TCRdb's version includes in-frame clones alone and lacks a portion of them. That table furnishes V, J and clone size, whereas the DNA furnished D and trimming. Of about 190,000 clones listed, about 82% were seen once; the top ten hold 4.5% to 5.5%. The sequencing input was peripheral blood. This TCR came from a young woman with acute or convalescent COVID-19.

The CDR3 is CASSQRGQNTEAFF. The CDR3, as DNA: TGTGCCAGCAGCCAACGGGGACAGAACACTGAAGCTTTCTTT. The chain recombines TRBV4-2 with TRBJ1-1; D might be TRBD1 (6 bases). The CDR3 length is 14 residues. CDR1 and CDR2 from the germline V gene are LGHNA and YNFKEQ. V lost 2 bases to trimming and J lost 1 base, with 8 bases between them.